This entry describes one TCR beta chain. The record originates from a study of blood T cell repertoires in COVID-19. Study at large: Samples representing acute and convalescent COVID-19 were sourced from the United States, Italy and Spain. From T cells, B-cell-depleted T cells, or PBMCs came the material, which was cDNA or gDNA.

TCRdb's copy holds only in-frame clones and misses some; the assay was immunoSEQ multiplex PCR. The repertoire has 330,000 or so clones, approximately 86% of them found once; the top ten carry around 9.9%. There are 13 residues in the CDR3. Germline assignment: CDR1 SGHTA and CDR2 FQGNSA. Trimming took off 1 base at V and 4 bases at J, with 7 bases between the two ends. Sequencing used peripheral blood. The source of this sequence is a man aged 25 to 40 with COVID-19, enrolled during active disease. The chain couples TRBV7-2 to TRBJ2-5; a possible D gene is TRBD1 (5 bases). The CDR3 DNA is TGTGCCAGCAGCTTAGGTCAGGGAGAGACCCAGTACTTC. Its protein is CASSLGQGETQYF.